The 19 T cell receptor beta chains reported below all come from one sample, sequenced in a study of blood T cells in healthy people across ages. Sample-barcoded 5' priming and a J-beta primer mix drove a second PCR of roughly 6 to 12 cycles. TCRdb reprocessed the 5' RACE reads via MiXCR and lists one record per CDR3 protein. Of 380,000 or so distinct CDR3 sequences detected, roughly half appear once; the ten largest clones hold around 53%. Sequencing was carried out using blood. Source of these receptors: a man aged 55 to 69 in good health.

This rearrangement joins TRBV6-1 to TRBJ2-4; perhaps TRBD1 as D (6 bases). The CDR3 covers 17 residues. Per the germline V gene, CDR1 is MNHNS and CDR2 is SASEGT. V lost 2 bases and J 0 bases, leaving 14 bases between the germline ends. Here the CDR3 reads CASSEYKGGQAKNIQYF. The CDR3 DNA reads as TGTGCCAGCAGTGAATACAAAGGGGGACAAGCCAAAAACATTCAGTACTTC.

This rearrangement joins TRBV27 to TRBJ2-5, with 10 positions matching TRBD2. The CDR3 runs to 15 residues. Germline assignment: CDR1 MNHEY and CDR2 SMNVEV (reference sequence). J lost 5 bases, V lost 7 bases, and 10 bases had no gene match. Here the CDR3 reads CASTTRASGSETQYF. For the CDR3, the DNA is TGTGCCAGCACCACGAGGGCTAGCGGGAGTGAGACCCAGTACTTC.

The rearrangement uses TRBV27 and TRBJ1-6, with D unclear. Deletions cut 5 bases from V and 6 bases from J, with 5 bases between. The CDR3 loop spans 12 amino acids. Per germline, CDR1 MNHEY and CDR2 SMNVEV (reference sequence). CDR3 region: CASSLTNSPLHF. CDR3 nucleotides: TGTGCCAGCAGTCTTACTAATTCACCCCTCCACTTT.

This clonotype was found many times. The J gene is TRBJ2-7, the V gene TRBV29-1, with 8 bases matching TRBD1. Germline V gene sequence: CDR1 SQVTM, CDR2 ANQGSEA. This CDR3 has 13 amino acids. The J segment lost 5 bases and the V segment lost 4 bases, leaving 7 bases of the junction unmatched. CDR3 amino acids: CSVVRQGKNEQYF. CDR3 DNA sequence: TGCAGCGTTGTGAGACAGGGGAAGAACGAGCAGTACTTC.

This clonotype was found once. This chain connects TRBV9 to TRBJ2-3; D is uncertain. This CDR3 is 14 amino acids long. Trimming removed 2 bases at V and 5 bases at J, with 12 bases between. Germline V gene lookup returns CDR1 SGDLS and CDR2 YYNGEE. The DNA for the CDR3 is TGTGCCAGCAGCGTTCAGGATTGGGAAGATACGCAGTATTTT. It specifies CASSVQDWEDTQYF.

The CDR3 DNA is TGTGCCAGCAGTGAAGGGGCAGGGACATACAATGAGCAGTACTTC. It is translated as CASSEGAGTYNEQYF. The chain is built from TRBV6-1 and TRBJ2-1; weak D call: TRBD1 (6 bases). The DNA end favors TRBJ2-7, so the J call may be wrong. In germline, CDR1 is MNHNS, CDR2 SASEGT. The CDR3 runs 15 residues.

The CDR3 nucleotides read TGCAGTGCTAGAGGGACTGAGACCCAGTACTTC. This gives the protein CSARGTETQYF. The J gene is TRBJ2-4, the V gene TRBV20-1; D is perhaps TRBD2 (5 bases). The J call may be wrong; the DNA end is better matched by TRBJ2-5. The CDR3 is made up of 11 amino acids. Germline V CDR1 and CDR2: DFQATT, SNEGSKA (reference sequence).

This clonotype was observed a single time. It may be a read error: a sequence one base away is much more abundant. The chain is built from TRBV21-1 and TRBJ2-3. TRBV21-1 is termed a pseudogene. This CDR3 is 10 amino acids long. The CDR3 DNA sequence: TGTGCCAGGGGCTCGGGTACGCAGTATTTT. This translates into CARGSGTQYF.

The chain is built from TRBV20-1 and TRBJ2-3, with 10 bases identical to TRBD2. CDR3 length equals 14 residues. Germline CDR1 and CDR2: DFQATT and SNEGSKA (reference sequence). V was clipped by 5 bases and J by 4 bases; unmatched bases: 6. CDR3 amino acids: CSAPSGSYADTQYF. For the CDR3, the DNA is TGCAGTGCTCCTAGCGGGAGTTACGCAGATACGCAGTATTTT.

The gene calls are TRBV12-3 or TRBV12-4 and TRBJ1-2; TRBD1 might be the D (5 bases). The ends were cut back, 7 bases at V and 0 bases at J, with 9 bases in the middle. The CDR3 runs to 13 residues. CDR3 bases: TGTGCCAGCAACCTAGGGGCTAACTATGGCTACACCTTC. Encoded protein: CASNLGANYGYTF.

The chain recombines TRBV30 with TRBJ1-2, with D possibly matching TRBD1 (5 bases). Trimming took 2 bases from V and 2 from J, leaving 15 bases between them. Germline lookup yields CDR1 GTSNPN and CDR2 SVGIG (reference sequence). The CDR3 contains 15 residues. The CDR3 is CAWSPHAGLNYGYTF. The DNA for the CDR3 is TGTGCCTGGAGTCCACACGCAGGGCTAAACTATGGCTACACCTTC. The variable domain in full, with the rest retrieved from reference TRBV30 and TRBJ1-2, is SQTIHQWPATLVQPVGSPLSLECTVEGTSNPNLYWYRQAAGRGLQLLFYSVGIGQISSEVPQNLSASRPQDRQFILSSKKLLLSDSGFYLCAWSPHAGLNYGYTFGSGTRLTVV.

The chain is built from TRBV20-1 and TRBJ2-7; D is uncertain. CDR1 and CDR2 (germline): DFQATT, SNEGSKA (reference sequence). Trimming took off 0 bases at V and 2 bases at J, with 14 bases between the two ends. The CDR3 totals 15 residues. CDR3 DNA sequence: TGCAGTGCTAGAGAAATAACGTGGAAGGCCTACGAGCAGTACTTC. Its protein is CSAREITWKAYEQYF.

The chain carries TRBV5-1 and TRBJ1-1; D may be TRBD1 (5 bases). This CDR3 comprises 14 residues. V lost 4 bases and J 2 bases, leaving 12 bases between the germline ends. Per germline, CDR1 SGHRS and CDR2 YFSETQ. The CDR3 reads CASSPLTANTEAFF. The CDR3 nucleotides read TGCGCCAGCAGCCCCTTGACAGCCAACACTGAAGCTTTCTTT.

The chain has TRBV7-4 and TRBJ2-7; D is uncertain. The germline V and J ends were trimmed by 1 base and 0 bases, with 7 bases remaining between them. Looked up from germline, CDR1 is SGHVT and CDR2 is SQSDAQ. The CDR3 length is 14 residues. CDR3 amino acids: CASSLGHASYEQYF. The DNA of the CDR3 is TGTGCCAGCAGCTTAGGACACGCCTCCTACGAGCAGTACTTC.

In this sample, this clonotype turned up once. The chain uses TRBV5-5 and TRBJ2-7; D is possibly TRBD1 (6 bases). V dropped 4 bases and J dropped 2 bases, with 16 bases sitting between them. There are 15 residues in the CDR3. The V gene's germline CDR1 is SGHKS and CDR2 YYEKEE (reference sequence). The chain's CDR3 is CASSRGGQGTYEQYF. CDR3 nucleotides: TGTGCCAGCAGCCGAGGTGGTCAGGGGACCTACGAGCAGTACTTC.

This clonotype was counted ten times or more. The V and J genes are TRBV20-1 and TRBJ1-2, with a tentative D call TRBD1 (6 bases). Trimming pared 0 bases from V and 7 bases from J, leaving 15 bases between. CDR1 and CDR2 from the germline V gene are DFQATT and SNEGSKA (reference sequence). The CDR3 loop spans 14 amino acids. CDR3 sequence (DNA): TGCAGTGCTAGAGATAAGGGCAGGGGACCTGGCTACACCTTC. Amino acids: CSARDKGRGPGYTF.

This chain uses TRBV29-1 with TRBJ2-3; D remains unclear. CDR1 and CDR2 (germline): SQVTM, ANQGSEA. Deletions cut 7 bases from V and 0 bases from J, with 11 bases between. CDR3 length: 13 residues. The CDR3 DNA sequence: TGCAGCGCCGAAGGGCGTAGCACAGATACGCAGTATTTT. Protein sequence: CSAEGRSTDTQYF.

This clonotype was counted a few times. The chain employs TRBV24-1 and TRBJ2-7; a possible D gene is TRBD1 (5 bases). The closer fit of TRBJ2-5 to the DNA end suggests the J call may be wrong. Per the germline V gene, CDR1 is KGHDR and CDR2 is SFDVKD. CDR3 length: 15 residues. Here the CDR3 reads CATSDSGMGQETQYF. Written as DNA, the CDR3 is TGTGCCACCAGTGACTCAGGGATGGGGCAAGAGACCCAGTACTTC.

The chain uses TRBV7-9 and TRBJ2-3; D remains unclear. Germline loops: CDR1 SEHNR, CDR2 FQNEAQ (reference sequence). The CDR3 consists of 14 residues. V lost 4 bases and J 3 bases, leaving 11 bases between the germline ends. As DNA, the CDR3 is TGTGCCAGCAGCTGGCTGGTAGAAACAGATACGCAGTATTTT. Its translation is CASSWLVETDTQYF.